This section outlines one TCR beta chain sequence together with its context. No cognate antigen has been identified for it. The sample holds no much larger clone one base away, and base qualities are not on file. The data stem from a study of control samples from healthy donors and cancer patients (TCRdb year 2020). Library method: the immunoSEQ multiplex PCR assay. This immuneACCESS table, as held by TCRdb, lists in-frame sequences with V and J called but not all clones. Of the missing ones, under half trace to an unresolved V gene in checked studies; the others have no known cause. Across this sample there are hundreds of thousands of clones, with roughly 90% seen only once. Around 6.4% of the sample goes to the ten largest clones. The CDR3 sequence holds 19 residues, the cysteine and phenylalanine included. Of the read, only the CDR3 DNA is kept; its 57 bases are in frame from base 1. Taken from the germline V gene, the CDR1 and CDR2 loops are SGHVS and FQNEAQ. The V end gives up 4 bases and the J end 7 bases, leaving 21 bases in the junction not matched to a gene.

The source of this sequence is a man in his forties with head and neck cancer. The chain uses TRBV7-8 and TRBJ2-3, and 9 bases in between align with TRBD2. Sequenced sample: PBMCs. The DNA is TGTGCCAGCAGCTCACCCTTAGGGCGTAGCGGGAGCGCTCCCTATACGCAGTATTTT. This sequence encodes CASSSPLGRSGSAPYTQYF.